What follows describes a single T cell receptor beta chain. This clone was observed a few times. What antigen it recognizes has not been identified. Base-call qualities are not available, and no considerably larger clone is one nucleotide away. This specimen belongs to a study of beta chain features in type 1 diabetes (dated by TCRdb to 2016 to 2019). In the study overall: Mean age, gender distribution, total cell number and subset yield did not differ between patients and healthy donors. Across all samples, roughly 110,000,000 sorted cells were examined, and cell number per subset correlated strongly with RNA yield. In the study, recently diagnosed type 1 diabetes patients and matched healthy donors were compared on the TCRB repertoires of their sorted circulating CD4+ T cell subsets. Naive and central memory subsets were obtained from all 30 or so donors, but regulatory and stem cell-like memory subsets were isolated from only 8 patients and about eight healthy donors. Results and caveats for the whole study, not just this receptor: In all four CD4+ subsets, TCRB CDR3 length was moderately but significantly shorter in type 1 diabetes patients. Because cDNA was sequenced instead of genomic DNA, highly expressing activated cells could be over-represented, though the groups showed no difference in activation or CD3 levels. Shorter templates might have been favored by PCR, but patient and control samples were amplified and corrected together, so both groups would have been affected equally by any skew. Naive, central memory and regulatory TCRB repertoires appeared to be more similar among patients than among healthy donors. At VDJ recombination sites, type 1 diabetes patients had fewer insertions and more deleted nucleotides, which implies abnormalities in thymic rearrangement. Because small numbers of individuals were included in the HLA sub-analyses, any influence of HLA type on TCRB rearrangement was left unresolved.

The CDR3 holds 17 amino acids from the cysteine to the phenylalanine. Just the 51-base CDR3 DNA is kept, in frame starting at base 1. The germline ends are 20 bases apart after V is trimmed by 1 base and J by 5 bases. Each donor gave one peripheral blood draw, roughly 120 mL on average, collected into heparinised tubes. A BD FACSAria II was used to sort naive, central memory, regulatory and stem cell-like memory CD4+ T cells with a panel that included CD45RO, CCR7, CD25, CD127, CD95 and CD27. A purity above 98% was achieved for all sorted populations. PBMCs were isolated right away by Lymphoprep density gradient centrifugation and were stained directly, without culture. So that batch effects would be minimized, each experiment stained and sorted samples in pairs, pairing one healthy donor with one patient. The entire amount of isolated RNA was reverse transcribed using the High Capacity cDNA Reverse Transcription Kit, so the sequenced TCRB transcripts were expressed ones. Deep immunoSEQ sequencing was applied to naive, central memory and regulatory T cell samples, giving an average of around 4 million total reads per sample. After sorted cells were lysed in RLT buffer, RNA was extracted with DNase-treated RNeasy Micro or Mini kits, with the choice depending on cell number. Each cell subset was processed separately to prevent cross-contamination, with patient and healthy donor samples processed together. TCRB sequences were amplified from cDNA with the immunoSEQ multiplex PCR, producing 87-bp fragments spanning the CDR3 region. Amplicons were sequenced on the Illumina HiSeq platform. Per the source publication's procedure: PCR bias was corrected computationally using synthetic template baselines, and reads within Hamming distance 2 were collapsed, with unmergeable singletons discarded. By aligning reads against IMGT, V, D and J genes, CDR3 length, and insertions or deletions at six rearrangement sites were assigned. Within each subset, clonotype counts were normalized to the number of sorted cells before true diversity and Gini coefficients were calculated with the tcR R package. The overlap coefficient, calculated on TCRB nucleotide sequences, was used to measure repertoire sharing. Out-of-frame TCRB sequences from naive cells were analyzed as a proxy for the pre-selection repertoire. TCRdb stores this immuneACCESS table with in-frame sequences only. Part of the clones is absent; in the studies checked, under half of the shortfall reflects unresolved V genes, and no reason is known for the rest. The V and J calls and clone size are taken from that table; D and trimming were inferred from the DNA. Recorded for this sample are roughly 310,000 clones; roughly 9.6% of them occurred a single time. The ten largest clones add up to more than 0.015% of the sample.

The sequence joins TRBV23-1 to TRBJ1-2; the D gene lacks a confident call. TRBV23-1 is an ORF for which the function is uncertain. Sequencing input: naive CD4+ T cells from blood. What the cell subset or site label conveys for this sample: true naive CD4+ T cells. The sequence came from a woman younger than 45 in good health. CDR3 protein: CASSQCWWWSAEYGYTF. The bases are TGCGCCAGCAGTCAATGTTGGTGGTGGTCCGCCGAGTATGGCTACACCTTC.